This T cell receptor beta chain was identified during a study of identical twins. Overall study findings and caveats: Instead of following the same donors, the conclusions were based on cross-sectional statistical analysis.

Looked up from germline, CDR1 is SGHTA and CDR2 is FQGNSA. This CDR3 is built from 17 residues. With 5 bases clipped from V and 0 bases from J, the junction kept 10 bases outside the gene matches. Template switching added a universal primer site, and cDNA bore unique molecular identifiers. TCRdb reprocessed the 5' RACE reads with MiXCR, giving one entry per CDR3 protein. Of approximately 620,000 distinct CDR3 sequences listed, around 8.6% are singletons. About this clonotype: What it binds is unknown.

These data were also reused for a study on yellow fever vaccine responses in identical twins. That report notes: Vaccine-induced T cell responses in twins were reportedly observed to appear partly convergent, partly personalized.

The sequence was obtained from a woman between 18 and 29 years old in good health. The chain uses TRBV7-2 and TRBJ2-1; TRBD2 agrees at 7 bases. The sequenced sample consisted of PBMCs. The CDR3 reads CASSRFWERDSYNEQFF. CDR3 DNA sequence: TGTGCCAGCAGCAGATTTTGGGAGCGGGACTCCTACAATGAGCAGTTCTTC.